These T cell receptor beta chains were read from a single sample in a study of blood T cell repertoires in COVID-19. Using immunoSEQ multiplex PCR, the repertoire was profiled, and TCRdb retains in-frame clones only, with some absent. The sample has about 190,000 clones, roughly 86% seen once; the top ten hold 4% to 6%. The sample comprised peripheral blood. The receptors were gathered from a woman aged 65 to 85 with active or convalescent COVID-19. The CDR3 runs from the conserved cysteine through the conserved F or W. A D gene is named only where the DNA matches it firmly. Only some rows state a clone size, as once, few, many or a class for expanded clones.

cdr3_aa	cdr3_nt	d_call	clone_size	j_call	v_call
CASSQEILGGATTNEKLFF	TGTGCCAGCAGCCAAGAGATTCTCGGGGGGGCCACAACTAATGAAAAACTGTTTTTT	.	.	TRBJ1-4	TRBV4-2
CASNGLAGTYDEQFF	TGCGCCAGCAATGGACTAGCGGGAACGTACGATGAGCAGTTCTTC	TRBD2	.	TRBJ2-1	TRBV5-1
CAWSVIQRSSYEQYF	TGTGCCTGGAGTGTTATACAGAGAAGCTCCTACGAGCAGTACTTC	.	.	TRBJ2-7	TRBV30
CASSQVQGRADTQYF	TGTGCCAGCAGCCAGGTACAGGGAAGGGCAGATACGCAGTATTTT	.	.	TRBJ2-3	TRBV14
CAISDRQGARTEAFF	TGTGCCATCAGTGACAGACAGGGGGCGCGAACTGAAGCTTTCTTT	TRBD1	.	TRBJ1-1	TRBV10-3
CASRRQGHPGTQYF	TGTGCCAGCAGGAGACAGGGACACCCGGGTACGCAGTATTTT	TRBD1	.	TRBJ2-3	TRBV28
CASSVPGTGGAEQYF	TGTGCCAGCAGTGTACCCGGGACAGGGGGCGCCGAGCAGTACTTC	TRBD1	.	TRBJ2-7	TRBV28
CASSHRLAGDSGELFF	TGTGCCAGCAGCCACCGGCTAGCGGGAGATTCTGGGGAGCTGTTTTTT	TRBD2	.	TRBJ2-2	TRBV7-9
CASSFGDRENYGYTF	TGCGCCAGCAGCTTCGGAGACAGGGAGAACTATGGCTACACCTTC	TRBD1	.	TRBJ1-2	TRBV5-1
CASSSDRGETQYF	TGTGCCAGCAGCTCTGACAGGGGGGAGACCCAGTACTTC	TRBD1	.	TRBJ2-5	TRBV5-4
CASSRTIAGNTEAFF	TGTGCCAGCAGCCGAACAATAGCGGGAAACACTGAAGCTTTCTTT	.	once	TRBJ1-1	TRBV7-8
CASSLGPPSYEQYF	TGCGCCAGCAGCTTGGGTCCTCCCTCCTACGAGCAGTACTTC	.	.	TRBJ2-7	TRBV5-1
CASSPEGLHYEQYF	TGTGCCAGCAGCCCGGAGGGACTACATTACGAGCAGTACTTC	TRBD2	.	TRBJ2-7	TRBV11-2
CASSQWQGGNSPLHF	TGTGCCAGCAGCCAATGGCAGGGAGGAAATTCACCCCTCCACTTT	.	.	TRBJ1-6	TRBV4-2
CASSLAQRTNYEQYF	TGTGCCAGCAGCTTAGCGCAGCGGACTAACTACGAGCAGTACTTC	.	.	TRBJ2-7	TRBV7-8
CASSLTAGSTEAFF	TGTGCCAGCAGCTTGACAGCGGGAAGCACTGAAGCTTTCTTT	.	.	TRBJ1-1	TRBV7-2
CASSPPIKREGRSGELFF	TGTGCCAGCTCACCACCTATTAAGCGGGAGGGCCGTTCCGGGGAGCTGTTTTTT	TRBD2	.	TRBJ2-2	TRBV18
CASIPSDSYEQYF	TGTGCCAGCATACCTAGCGACTCCTACGAGCAGTACTTC	.	.	TRBJ2-7	TRBV6-5
CASCRGLGGHYEQYF	TGTGCCAGCTGTCGTGGACTAGGGGGGCACTACGAGCAGTACTTC	.	.	TRBJ2-7	TRBV28
CASSASGTENEKLFF	TGTGCCAGCAGCGCATCCGGGACAGAGAATGAAAAACTGTTTTTT	TRBD1	.	TRBJ1-4	TRBV7-2
CASSKVGQGATNEKLFF	.	.	.	TRBJ1-4	TRBV21-1
CASSYHSAGSEAEQFF	TGTGCCAGCAGCTACCACTCGGCGGGATCGGAGGCTGAGCAGTTCTTC	.	.	TRBJ2-1	TRBV9
CASSARGVVLTYNEQFF	TGTGCCAGCAGCGCCAGGGGGGTAGTACTGACCTACAATGAGCAGTTCTTC	.	.	TRBJ2-1	TRBV7-9
CASSSTGTGQNQPQHF	TGTGCCAGCAGTAGCACCGGGACAGGTCAGAATCAGCCCCAGCATTTT	TRBD1	many	TRBJ1-5	TRBV28
CASSLNRGEGNEQYF	TGTGCCAGCAGTTTGAACAGGGGAGAAGGAAACGAGCAGTACTTC	TRBD1	.	TRBJ2-7	TRBV6-5
CASRTGQGFGYTF	TGTGCCAGCAGAACTGGACAGGGGTTTGGCTACACCTTC	TRBD1	.	TRBJ1-2	TRBV12-3/TRBV12-4
CSVGDPGGASRGYTF	TGCAGCGTTGGTGATCCAGGGGGCGCTTCTAGGGGCTACACCTTC	TRBD1	.	TRBJ1-2	TRBV29-1
CASSLVGTREQFF	TGTGCCAGCAGCTTAGTCGGGACTCGTGAGCAGTTCTTC	.	.	TRBJ2-1	TRBV7-8
CASSYRGSYEQYF	TGTGCCAGCAGTTACCGGGGCTCCTACGAGCAGTACTTC	.	.	TRBJ2-7	TRBV27
CASSPQGLSYEQYF	TGTGCCAGCAGCCCCCAGGGGCTGTCCTACGAGCAGTACTTC	.	.	TRBJ2-7	TRBV9
CASSWDRDEKLFF	TGTGCCAGCAGCTGGGACAGGGATGAAAAACTGTTTTTT	TRBD1	.	TRBJ1-4	TRBV4-2
CATQGRGNYGYTF	TGTGCCACCCAGGGCAGGGGGAACTATGGCTACACCTTC	TRBD1	.	TRBJ1-2	TRBV24-1
CASSPVVPGETQYF	TGTGCCAGCAGCCCGGTGGTGCCAGGGGAGACCCAGTACTTC	.	.	TRBJ2-5	TRBV5-5
CASSPPGGSSYF	TGTGCCAGCAGTCCCCCCGGGGGGTCTTCATACTTC	TRBD2	.	TRBJ2-7	TRBV27
CASSQRTGNYNEQFF	TGTGCCAGCAGCCAACGGACAGGCAACTACAATGAGCAGTTCTTC	TRBD1	.	TRBJ2-1	TRBV3-1/TRBV3-2
CATEGLAGGQYF	TGTGCCACCGAGGGACTAGCCGGGGGGCAGTACTTC	TRBD2	once	TRBJ2-7	TRBV19
CARSSGYIVAGGQHRGAVF	TGTGCCAGAAGCTCTGGGTATATCGTAGCGGGAGGTCAACACCGGGGAGCTGTTTTT	TRBD2	.	TRBJ2-2	TRBV5-3
CASSPSSGHTDTQYF	TGTGCTAGCAGCCCGAGTTCGGGACACACAGATACGCAGTATTTT	.	.	TRBJ2-3	TRBV7-7
CSVRRGLADTDTQYF	TGCAGCGTGCGCCGAGGTCTAGCGGACACAGATACGCAGTATTTT	TRBD2	few	TRBJ2-3	TRBV29-1
CASSQAGGRLVDEQFF	TGCGCCAGCAGCCAAGCCGGTGGGCGCCTTGTAGATGAGCAGTTCTTC	.	.	TRBJ2-1	TRBV4-1